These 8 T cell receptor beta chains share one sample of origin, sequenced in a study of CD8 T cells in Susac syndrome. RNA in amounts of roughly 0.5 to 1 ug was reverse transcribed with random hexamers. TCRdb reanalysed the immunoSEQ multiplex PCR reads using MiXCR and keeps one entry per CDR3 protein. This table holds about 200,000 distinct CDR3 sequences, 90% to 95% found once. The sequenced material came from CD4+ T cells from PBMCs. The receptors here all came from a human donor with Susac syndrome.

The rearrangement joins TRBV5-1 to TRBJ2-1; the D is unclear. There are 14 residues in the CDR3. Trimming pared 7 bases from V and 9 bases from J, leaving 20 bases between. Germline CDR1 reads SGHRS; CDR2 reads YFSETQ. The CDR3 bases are TGCGCCAGCCACTTAGGGCCCTCATCGGGTGAGCAGTTCTTC. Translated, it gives CASHLGPSSGEQFF.

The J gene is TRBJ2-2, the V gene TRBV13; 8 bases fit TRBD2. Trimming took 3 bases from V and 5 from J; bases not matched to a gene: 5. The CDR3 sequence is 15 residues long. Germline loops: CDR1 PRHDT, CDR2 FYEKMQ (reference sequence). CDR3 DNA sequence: TGTGCCAGCAGCTTTTGGCGGGGGGAGACCGGGGAGCTGTTTTTT. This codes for CASSFWRGETGELFF.

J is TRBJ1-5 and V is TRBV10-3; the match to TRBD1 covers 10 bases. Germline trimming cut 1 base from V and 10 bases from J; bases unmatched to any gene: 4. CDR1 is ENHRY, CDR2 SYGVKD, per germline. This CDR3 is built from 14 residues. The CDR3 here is CAISELTGGQPQHF. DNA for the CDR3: TGTGCCATCAGTGAGTTGACAGGGGGCCAACCCCAGCATTTT.

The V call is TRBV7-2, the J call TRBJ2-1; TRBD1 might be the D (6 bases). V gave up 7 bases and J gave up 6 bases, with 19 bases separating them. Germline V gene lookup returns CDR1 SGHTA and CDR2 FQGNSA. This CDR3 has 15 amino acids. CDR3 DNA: TGTGCCAGCACCTATAGACCCACAGGGTCCAATGAGCAGTTCTTC. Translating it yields CASTYRPTGSNEQFF.

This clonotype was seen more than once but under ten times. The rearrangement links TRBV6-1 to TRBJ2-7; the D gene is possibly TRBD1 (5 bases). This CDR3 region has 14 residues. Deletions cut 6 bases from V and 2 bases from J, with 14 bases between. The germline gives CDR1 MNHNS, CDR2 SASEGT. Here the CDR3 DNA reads TGTGCCAGCAGCAGACGACAGTCCGCCTACGAGCAGTACTTC. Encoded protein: CASSRRQSAYEQYF.

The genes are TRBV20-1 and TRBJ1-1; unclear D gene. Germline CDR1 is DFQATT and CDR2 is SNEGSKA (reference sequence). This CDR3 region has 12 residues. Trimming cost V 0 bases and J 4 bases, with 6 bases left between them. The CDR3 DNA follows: TGCAGTGCTAGAGACGGGGTCACTGAAGCTTTCTTT. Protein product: CSARDGVTEAFF.

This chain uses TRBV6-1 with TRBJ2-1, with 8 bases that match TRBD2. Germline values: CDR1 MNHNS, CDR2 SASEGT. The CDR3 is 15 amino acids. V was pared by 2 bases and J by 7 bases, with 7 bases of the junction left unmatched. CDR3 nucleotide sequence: TGTGCCAGCAGTGAACGGGGGGGCTCTGGTAATGAGCAGTTCTTC. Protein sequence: CASSERGGSGNEQFF.

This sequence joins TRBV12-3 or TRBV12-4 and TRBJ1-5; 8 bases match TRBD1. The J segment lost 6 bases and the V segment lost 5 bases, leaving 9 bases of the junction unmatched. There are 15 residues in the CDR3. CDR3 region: CASSTTGGGIQPQHF. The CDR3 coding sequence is TGTGCCAGCAGTACTACAGGGGGTGGGATTCAGCCCCAGCATTTT.